The present TCR beta chain was sequenced within a study of brain metastases from non-small cell lung cancer. General study results and limits: Metastases had sparse T cells but largely shared repertoires with primaries. T-cell clones appeared expanded in around 60% of brain metastases relative to matched primary tumors. Compared with primary tumors, brain metastases showed less T-cell infiltration.

The data were produced by immunoSEQ multiplex PCR, yet TCRdb's version contains in-frame clones alone and is incomplete. Among over 2,500 clones listed, 85% to 90% were seen once. The V end lost 0 bases, the J end lost 9 bases, and 16 bases lay between the germline ends. CDR1 is SGDLS, CDR2 YYNGEE, per germline. CDR3 length: 15 residues. For this clone: Its antigen remains unknown.

The sample consisted of primary lung tumor tissue. The chain combines TRBV9 with TRBJ2-1, with TRBD1 as a possible D gene (5 bases). This clonotype originated in a donor aged 40 or over with non-small cell lung cancer. The CDR3 loop reads CASSVADNRFSEQFF. The CDR3 DNA reads as TGTGCCAGCAGCGTAGCGGACAATAGGTTCTCTGAGCAGTTCTTC.